This TCR beta chain was captured in a study of identical twins. From germline, CDR1 is SGHRS and CDR2 YFSETQ. This CDR3 region has 16 residues. The trim removed 4 bases at V and 4 bases at J, leaving 8 bases unmatched. Overall study results and limits: Models underestimated TCR alpha sharing (out-of-frame) in monozygotic twins. Less excess twin sharing appeared in beta out-of-frame sequences. Within cord blood, abundant beta clonotypes carried fewer insertions, but memory repertoires showed no such trend.

Template switching created a universal primer site, and the cDNA included unique molecular identifiers. MiXCR was run by TCRdb on the 5' RACE reads, yielding one entry per CDR3 protein. The table lists some 1,600,000 distinct CDR3 sequences, about 30% of them singletons, with around 0.3% in the top ten. Regarding this clonotype: What it recognizes is unknown.

The chain recombines TRBV5-1 with TRBJ2-1, with TRBD1 identical over 10 bases. The clonotype originates from a newborn girl in good health. Sequenced sample: cord blood. CDR3 DNA: TGCGCCAGCAGCATCGAGACAGGGGGCCCTTACAATGAGCAGTTCTTC. Its protein is CASSIETGGPYNEQFF. Looking up the rest from reference TRBV5-1 and TRBJ2-1 gives the full variable domain: KAGVTQTPRYLIKTRGQQVTLSCSPISGHRSVSWYQQTPGQGLQFLFEYFSETQRNKGNFPGRFSGRQFSNSRSEMNVSTLELGDSALYLCASSIETGGPYNEQFFGPGTRLTVL.